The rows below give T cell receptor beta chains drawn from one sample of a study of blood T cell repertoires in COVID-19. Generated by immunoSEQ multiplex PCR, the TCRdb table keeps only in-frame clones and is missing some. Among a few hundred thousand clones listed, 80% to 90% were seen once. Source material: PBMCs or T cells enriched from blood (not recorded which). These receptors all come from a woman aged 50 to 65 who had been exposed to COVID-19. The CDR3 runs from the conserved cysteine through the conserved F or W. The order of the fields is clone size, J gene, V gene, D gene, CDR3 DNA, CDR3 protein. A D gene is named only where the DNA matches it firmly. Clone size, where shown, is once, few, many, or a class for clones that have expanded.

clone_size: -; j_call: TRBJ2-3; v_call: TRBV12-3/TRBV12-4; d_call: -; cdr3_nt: TGTGCCAGCAGTTTGCGGGACGGTACGCAGTATTTT; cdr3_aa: CASSLRDGTQYF
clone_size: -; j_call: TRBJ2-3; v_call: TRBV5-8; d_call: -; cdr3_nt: TGTGCCAGCAGCTGGACACGCACAGATACGCAGTATTTT; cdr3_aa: CASSWTRTDTQYF
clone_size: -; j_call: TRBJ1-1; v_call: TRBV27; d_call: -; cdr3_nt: TGTGCCAGGGTAGAGGTCCCGAACACTGAAGCTTTCTTT; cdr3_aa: CARVEVPNTEAFF
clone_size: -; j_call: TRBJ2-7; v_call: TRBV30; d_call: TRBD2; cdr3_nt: TGTGCCTGGACTTATAGCGGGGGGCCTAAAGAGCAGTACTTC; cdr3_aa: CAWTYSGGPKEQYF
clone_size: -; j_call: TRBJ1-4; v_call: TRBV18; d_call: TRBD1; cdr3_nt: TGTGCCAGCTCTCCCGGGACAGGGAACGAAAAACTGTTTTTT; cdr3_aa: CASSPGTGNEKLFF
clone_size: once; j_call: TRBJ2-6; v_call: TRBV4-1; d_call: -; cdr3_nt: TGCGCCAGCAGCCCGGTTTGGGGGGCCAACGTCCTGACTTTC; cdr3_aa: CASSPVWGANVLTF
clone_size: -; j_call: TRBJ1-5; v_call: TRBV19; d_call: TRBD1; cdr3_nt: TGTGCCAGTAGTATCGGGACAGGGGGTAGCAATCAGCCCCAGCATTTT; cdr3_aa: CASSIGTGGSNQPQHF
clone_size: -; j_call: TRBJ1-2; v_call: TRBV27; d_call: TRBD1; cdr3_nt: TGTGCCAGCAGTTTCCTGGGACAGGGGGAGGAGGATGGCTACACCTTC; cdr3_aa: CASSFLGQGEEDGYTF
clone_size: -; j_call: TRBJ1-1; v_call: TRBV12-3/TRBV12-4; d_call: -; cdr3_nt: TGTGCCAGCAGTTCAGGGGAGAGCACTGAAGCTTTCTTT; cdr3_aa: CASSSGESTEAFF
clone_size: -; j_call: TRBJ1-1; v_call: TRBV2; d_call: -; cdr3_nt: TGTGCCTCGGGTCGGGGGGACACTGAAGCTTTCTTT; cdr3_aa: CASGRGDTEAFF
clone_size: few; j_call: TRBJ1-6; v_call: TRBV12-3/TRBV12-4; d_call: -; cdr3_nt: TGTGCCAGCAGTTTGGGCGGGAATTCACCCCTCCACTTT; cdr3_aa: CASSLGGNSPLHF
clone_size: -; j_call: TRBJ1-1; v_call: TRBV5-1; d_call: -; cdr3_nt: TGCGCCAGCCATACTGACAGCGGGAAGATGAACACTGAAGCTTTCTTT; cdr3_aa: CASHTDSGKMNTEAFF
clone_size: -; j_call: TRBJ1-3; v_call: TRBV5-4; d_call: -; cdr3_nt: TGTGCCAGCAGCTTGGCGGGGGACTCTGGAAACACCATATATTTT; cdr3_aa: CASSLAGDSGNTIYF
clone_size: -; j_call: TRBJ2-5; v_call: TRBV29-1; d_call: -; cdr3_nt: TGCAGCGTTAGAGCCCACGGAGGGGAGACCCAGTACTTC; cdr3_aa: CSVRAHGGETQYF
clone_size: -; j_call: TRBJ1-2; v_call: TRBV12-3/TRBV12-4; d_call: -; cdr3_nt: TGTGCCAGCAGTTTACAGGGTTTGGGGGGCTACACCTTC; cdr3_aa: CASSLQGLGGYTF
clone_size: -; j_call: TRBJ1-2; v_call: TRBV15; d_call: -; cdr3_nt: TGTGCCACCAGCAGAGATCGGGGGGACAACTATGGCTACACCTTC; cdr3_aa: CATSRDRGDNYGYTF
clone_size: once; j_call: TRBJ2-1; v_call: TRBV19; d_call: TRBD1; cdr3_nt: TGTGCCACCATGGACAGGCTGTACAATGAGCAGTTCTTC; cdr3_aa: CATMDRLYNEQFF
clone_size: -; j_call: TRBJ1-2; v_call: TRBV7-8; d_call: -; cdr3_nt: TGTGCCAGCAGCTTAGGATTAGCCTATGGCTACACCTTC; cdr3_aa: CASSLGLAYGYTF
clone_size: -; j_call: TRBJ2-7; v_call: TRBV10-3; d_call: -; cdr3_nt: TGTGCCATCAAGGAGGGGCGCTCCTACGAGCAGTACTTC; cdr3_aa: CAIKEGRSYEQYF
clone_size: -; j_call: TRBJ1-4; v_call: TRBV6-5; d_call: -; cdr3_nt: TGTGCCAGCAGGGGGGCGAACAATGAAAAACTGTTTTTT; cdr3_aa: CASRGANNEKLFF
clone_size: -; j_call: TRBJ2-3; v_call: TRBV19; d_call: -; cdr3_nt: TGTGCCAGTAGTGGGGGACTGCGGGGCGCAGATACGCAGTATTTT; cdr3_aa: CASSGGLRGADTQYF
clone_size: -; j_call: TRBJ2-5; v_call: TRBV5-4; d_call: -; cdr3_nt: TGTGCCAGCAGCTCCGGGGTGGGGGACTCAGAGACCCAGTACTTC; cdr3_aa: CASSSGVGDSETQYF
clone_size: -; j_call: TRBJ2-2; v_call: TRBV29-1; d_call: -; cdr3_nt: TGCAGCGTTTCGAAAGGACAGCTGAACACCGGGGAGCTGTTTTTT; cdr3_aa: CSVSKGQLNTGELFF
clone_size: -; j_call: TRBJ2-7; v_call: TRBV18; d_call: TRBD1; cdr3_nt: TGTGCCAGCTCACCCATGGGACAGACGACCACCTACGAGCAGTACTTC; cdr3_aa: CASSPMGQTTTYEQYF
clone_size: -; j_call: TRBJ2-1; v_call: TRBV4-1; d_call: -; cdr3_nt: TGCGCCAGCAGCCAATCGGAGTACAATGAGCAGTTCTTC; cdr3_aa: CASSQSEYNEQFF
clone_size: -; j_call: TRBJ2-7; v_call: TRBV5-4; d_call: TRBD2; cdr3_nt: TGTGCCAGCAGCTTGGGAACCGGGGGGTACGGGGAGCAGTACTTC; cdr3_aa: CASSLGTGGYGEQYF
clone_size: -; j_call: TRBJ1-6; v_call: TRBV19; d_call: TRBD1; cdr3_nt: TGTGCCAGCCGGGACAGACGAGTAGGTTATAATTCACCCCTCCACTTT; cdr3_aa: CASRDRRVGYNSPLHF
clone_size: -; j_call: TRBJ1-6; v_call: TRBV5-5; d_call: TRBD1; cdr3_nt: TGTGCCAGCAGCTTGCAGGGACAGGCCCTCTATAATTCACCCCTCCACTTT; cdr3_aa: CASSLQGQALYNSPLHF
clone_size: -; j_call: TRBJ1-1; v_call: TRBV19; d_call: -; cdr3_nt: TGTGCCAGTTCCGACCCCCCCGGGGTAGAGGCTTTCTTT; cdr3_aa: CASSDPPGVEAFF
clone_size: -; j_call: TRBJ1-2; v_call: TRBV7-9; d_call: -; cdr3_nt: TGTGCCAGCAGCTTTGGATACAGAAACTCTTCTGGCTACACCTTC; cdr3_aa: CASSFGYRNSSGYTF
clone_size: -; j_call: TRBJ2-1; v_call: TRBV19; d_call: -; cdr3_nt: TGTGCCAGTACCCCAAGCGGGCTAGCGACTAACAATGAGCAGTTCTTC; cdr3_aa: CASTPSGLATNNEQFF
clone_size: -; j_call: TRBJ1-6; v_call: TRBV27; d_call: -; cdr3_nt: TGTGCCAGCAGTTTAGGGCAGGGGAGCTCCTATAATTCACCCCTCCACTTT; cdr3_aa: CASSLGQGSSYNSPLHF
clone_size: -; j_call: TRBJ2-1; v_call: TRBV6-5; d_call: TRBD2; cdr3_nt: TGTGCCATAATAAACCCTAGCGGGGGGGCCGATGAGCAGTTCTTC; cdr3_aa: CAIINPSGGADEQFF
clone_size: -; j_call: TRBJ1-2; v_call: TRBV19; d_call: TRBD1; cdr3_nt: TGTGCCAGTAGACTCCTCCGGGACAGGGGGCCTGGAAACTATGGCTACACCTTC; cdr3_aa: CASRLLRDRGPGNYGYTF
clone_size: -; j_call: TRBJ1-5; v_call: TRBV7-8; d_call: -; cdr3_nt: TGTGCCAGCGGCACCATTAGCAATCAGCCCCAGCATTTT; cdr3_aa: CASGTISNQPQHF
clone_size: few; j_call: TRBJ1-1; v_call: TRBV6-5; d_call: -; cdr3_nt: TGTGCCAGCAGTTACGCGGGGGCTATGAACACTGAAGCTTTCTTT; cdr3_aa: CASSYAGAMNTEAFF
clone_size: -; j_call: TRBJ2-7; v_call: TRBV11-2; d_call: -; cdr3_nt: TGTGCCAGCAGTTTAACCGGGGTCGAGCAGTACTTC; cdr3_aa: CASSLTGVEQYF
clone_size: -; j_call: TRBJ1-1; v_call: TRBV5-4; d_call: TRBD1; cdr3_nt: TGTGCCAGCAGGAAAACAGGGGGGGGTATCCTAAACACTGAAGCTTTCTTT; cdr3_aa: CASRKTGGGILNTEAFF
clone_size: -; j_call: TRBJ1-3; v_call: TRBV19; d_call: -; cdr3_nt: TGTGCCAGTTCGTCGGGGGGAAACACCATATATTTT; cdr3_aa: CASSSGGNTIYF
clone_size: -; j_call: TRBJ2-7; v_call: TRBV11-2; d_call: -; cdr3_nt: TGTGCCAGCAGCTTAGAGGCCAGTTCCTACGAGCAGTACTTC; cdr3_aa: CASSLEASSYEQYF
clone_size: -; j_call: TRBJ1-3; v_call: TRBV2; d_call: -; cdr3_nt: TGTGCCAGCAGTGAACGGTCCTGGGCACTCCTTGGAAACACCATATATTTT; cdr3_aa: CASSERSWALLGNTIYF
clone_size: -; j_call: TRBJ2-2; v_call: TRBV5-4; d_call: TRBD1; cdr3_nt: TGTGCCAGCAGCCCTGCAGGGGGCCTGGGCACCGGGGAGCTGTTTTTT; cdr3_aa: CASSPAGGLGTGELFF
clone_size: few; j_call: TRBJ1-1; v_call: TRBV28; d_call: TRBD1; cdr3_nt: TGTGCCAGCAGTTCAACGCGACAGGGTACTTTCTTT; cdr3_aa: CASSSTRQGTFF
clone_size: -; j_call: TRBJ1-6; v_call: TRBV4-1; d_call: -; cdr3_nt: TGCGCCAGCAGCCTACAGGGTTCCTATAATTCACCCCTCCACTTT; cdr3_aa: CASSLQGSYNSPLHF
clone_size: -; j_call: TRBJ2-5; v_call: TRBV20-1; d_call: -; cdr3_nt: TGCAGTGCTAGGACCGGGGAGACCCAGTACTTC; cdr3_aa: CSARTGETQYF
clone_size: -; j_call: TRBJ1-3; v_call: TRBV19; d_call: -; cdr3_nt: TGTGCCAGTAGGCAGGCCTCTGGAAACACCATATATTTT; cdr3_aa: CASRQASGNTIYF
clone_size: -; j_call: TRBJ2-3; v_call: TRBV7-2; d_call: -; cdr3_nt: TGTGCCAGCAGCTTAGAGTGGAGAGATACGCAGTATTTT; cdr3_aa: CASSLEWRDTQYF